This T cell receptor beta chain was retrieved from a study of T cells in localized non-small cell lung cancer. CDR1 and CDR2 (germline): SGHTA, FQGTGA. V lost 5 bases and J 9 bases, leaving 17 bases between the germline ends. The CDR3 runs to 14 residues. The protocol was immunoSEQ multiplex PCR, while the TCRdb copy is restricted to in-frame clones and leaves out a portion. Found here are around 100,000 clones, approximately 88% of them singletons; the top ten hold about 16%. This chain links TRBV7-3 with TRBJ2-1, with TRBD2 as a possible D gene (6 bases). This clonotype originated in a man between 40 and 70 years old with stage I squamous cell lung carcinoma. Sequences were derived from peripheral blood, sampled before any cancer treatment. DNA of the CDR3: TGTGCCAGCAGCCCCCAGACTAGAGGGAGTGAGCAGTTCTTC. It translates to CASSPQTRGSEQFF.